This note documents a single T cell receptor beta chain sequence. Here immunoSEQ multiplex PCR was the method, and the copy in TCRdb shows in-frame clones only, minus some. The sample yields over a million clones, more than 75% seen once. The CDR3 consists of 14 residues. Germline assignment: CDR1 SGHTA and CDR2 FQGTGA. The V gene lost 4 bases and the J gene lost 5 bases, with 14 bases spanning the gap. The sample originates from a study of shared clonotypes between healthy human individuals. This TCR came from a man aged 18-30 years in good health. Some clones in this sample may be carry-over from other donors' samples. Sequencing was carried out using memory CD4+ T cells from PBMCs. Subset denoted: CD45RA-negative fraction. The chain uses TRBV7-3 and TRBJ2-5; D may be TRBD2 (5 bases). This CDR3 reads CASSSDPGKETQYF. CDR3 coding DNA: TGTGCCAGCAGCTCGGACCCGGGGAAGGAGACCCAGTACTTC.